The T cell receptor beta chain described here comes from a study of control samples from healthy donors and cancer patients. The repertoire was sequenced with immunoSEQ multiplex PCR; TCRdb's copy has only in-frame clones and lacks some. The sample carries 350,000 to 450,000 clones, around 90% recorded once. The CDR3 totals 16 residues. Trimming removed 5 bases at V and 2 bases at J, with 13 bases between. Germline V gene lookup returns CDR1 SEHNR and CDR2 FQNEAQ (reference sequence). The chain joins TRBV7-9 to TRBJ2-6; D could derive from TRBD1 or TRBD2 (5 bases each). This clonotype was sampled from a man aged 35 to 55 with head and neck cancer. The specimen was PBMCs. The CDR3 DNA sequence: TGTGCCAGCAGCACCCCAAGGGGACCTGGGGCCAACGTCCTGACTTTC. Translation gives CASSTPRGPGANVLTF.